Below, 21 T cell receptor beta chains from the same sample are listed, as sequenced in a study of blood T cell repertoires in COVID-19. Assay used: immunoSEQ multiplex PCR; TCRdb lists only in-frame clones, some missing. The data hold tens of thousands of clones, with 75% to 85% observed a single time. Sequencing input: peripheral blood. The receptors derive from a man in his sixties with acute or convalescent COVID-19.

V is TRBV6-5 and J is TRBJ2-7; 7 bases fit TRBD1. The CDR3 sequence is 13 residues long. J gave up 1 base and V 4 bases, and 1 base lay outside the gene matches. Germline V gene data show CDR1 as MNHEY and CDR2 as SVGAGI. The CDR3 DNA reads TGTGCCAGCAGTTTGGGACAGTCCTACGAGCAGTACTTC. Translation: CASSLGQSYEQYF.

The chain recombines TRBV6-1 with TRBJ2-1, with D tentatively TRBD1 (6 bases). With 1 base removed from V and 5 bases from J, the gap between germline ends came to 12 bases. The CDR3 has 15 amino acids. Per the germline V gene, CDR1 is MNHNS and CDR2 is SASEGT. As DNA, the CDR3 is TGTGCCAGCAGTGAAGTAGGGACACTGCACAATGAGCAGTTCTTC. Translating it yields CASSEVGTLHNEQFF.

The chain recombines TRBV28 with TRBJ1-1, with unresolved D. CDR1 is MDHEN and CDR2 is SYDVKM in the germline V gene. This CDR3 spans 13 amino acids. Written as DNA, the CDR3 is TGTGCAAACAAGCCCCCGGGGAACACTGAAGCTTTCTTT. Translation: CANKPPGNTEAFF.

The V and J genes are TRBV28 and TRBJ1-2; D remains unclear. This CDR3 has 12 residues. Trimming pared 6 bases from V and 4 bases from J, leaving 9 bases between. Germline V gene lookup returns CDR1 MDHEN and CDR2 SYDVKM. The CDR3 sequence: CASSPPGYGYTF. The DNA of the CDR3 is TGTGCCAGCAGCCCTCCCGGCTATGGCTACACCTTC.

This chain links TRBV11-2 with TRBJ2-5; 9 bases fit TRBD2. The CDR3 covers 17 residues. Germline V gives CDR1 SGHAT, CDR2 FQNNGV. J was trimmed by 3 bases and V by 1 base; bases with no gene match: 9. CDR3 region: CASSLGLLAGYEETQYF. Written as DNA, the CDR3 is TGTGCCAGCAGCTTAGGTCTTCTAGCGGGGTATGAAGAGACCCAGTACTTC.

V gene TRBV5-1 combines with J gene TRBJ1-2; 7 bases match TRBD1. V lost 1 base to trimming and J lost 4 bases; unmatched junction nucleotides: 1. This CDR3 has 13 residues. Germline loops: CDR1 SGHRS, CDR2 YFSETQ. In DNA form, the CDR3 reads TGCGCCAGCAGCTTGACAGGGGCCTATGGCTACACCTTC. This codes for CASSLTGAYGYTF.

As regards this clone: At one boundary the junction diverges from the germline segment, which might be a read error. The sample carries other DNA sequences with the same CDR3. The gene calls are TRBV5-1 and TRBJ2-7, with a tentative D call TRBD2 (5 bases). CDR3 length: 17 amino acids. CDR1 is SGHRS, CDR2 YFSETQ, per germline. The CDR3 protein is CASSSQMEEPTICEQYF. The DNA of the CDR3 is TGCGCCAGTAGCTCCCAAATGGAAGAACCGACTATCTGCGAGCAGTACTTC.

The chain uses TRBV6-5 and TRBJ1-5; TRBD1 matches 12 bases. Germline loops: CDR1 MNHEY, CDR2 SVGAGI. This CDR3 region has 15 residues. V shed 4 bases, J shed 7 bases, and the junction held 5 bases outside the gene matches. The DNA of the CDR3 is TGTGCCAGCAGTTCCGGGACAGGGGGCCGACAGCCCCAGCATTTT. It translates to CASSSGTGGRQPQHF.

This clone was counted a few times. The chain joins TRBV5-8 to TRBJ1-5, with D unclear. CDR3 length: 13 amino acids. Germline values: CDR1 SGHTS, CDR2 YDEGEE. V gave up 2 bases and J gave up 3 bases, with 6 bases separating them. The CDR3 is CASSFGLNQPQHF. CDR3 in DNA: TGTGCCAGCAGCTTTGGGCTCAATCAGCCCCAGCATTTT.

The chain couples TRBV5-1 to TRBJ2-2, with 12 bases aligning to TRBD1. From germline, CDR1 is SGHRS and CDR2 YFSETQ. V lost 4 bases and J lost 10; bases outside the gene matches: 8. The CDR3 covers 15 residues. The CDR3 loop is CASSLSGQGAVELFF. The CDR3 region has the DNA TGCGCCAGCAGCCTGTCGGGACAGGGGGCAGTGGAGCTGTTTTTT.

This clone was counted only a few times. The chain has TRBV4-2 and TRBJ2-1; a possible D gene is TRBD2 (5 bases). V lost 4 bases to trimming and J lost 4 bases, with 14 bases between them. This CDR3 has 15 residues. The germline CDR1 and CDR2 sequences are LGHNA and YNFKEQ. In DNA form, the CDR3 reads TGTGCCAGCAGCCCCGTTTCGGGATTATACAATGAGCAGTTCTTC. It yields the protein CASSPVSGLYNEQFF.

The rearrangement joins TRBV24-1 to TRBJ2-3, with D hard to call. From germline, CDR1 is KGHDR and CDR2 SFDVKD. Trimming took 1 base from V and 0 from J, leaving 7 bases between them. The CDR3 loop spans 15 amino acids. In DNA form, the CDR3 reads TGTGCCACCAGTGATTTAATTTCTAGCACAGATACGCAGTATTTT. Translated: CATSDLISSTDTQYF.

This chain links TRBV28 with TRBJ1-2; maybe TRBD1 (6 bases). V was cut by 6 bases and J by 3 bases, with 14 bases left in between. This CDR3 contains 14 residues. Germline-derived CDR1 and CDR2 are MDHEN and SYDVKM. Here the CDR3 DNA reads TGTGCCAGCAGGCGGACAGCGCCCTACTATGGCTACACCTTC. Translated, it gives CASRRTAPYYGYTF.

The CDR3 DNA is TGTGCCAGCAGCTCCCCGACAGTAAGCACAGATACGCAGTATTTT. It is translated as CASSSPTVSTDTQYF. This chain uses TRBV6-5 with TRBJ2-3; maybe TRBD1 (5 bases). Germline lookup yields CDR1 MNHEY and CDR2 SVGAGI. The CDR3 length is 15 residues. Trimming cost V 6 bases and J 0 bases, with 13 bases left between them.

The chain has TRBV27 and TRBJ2-3; D possibly corresponds to TRBD2 (7 bases). Germline V gene data show CDR1 as MNHEY and CDR2 as SMNVEV (reference sequence). CDR3 size: 15 residues. V gave up 0 bases and J gave up 9 bases, with 16 bases separating them. The CDR3 reads CASSLSGGAVETQYF. In nucleotides, the CDR3 is TGTGCCAGCAGTTTATCGGGGGGGGCCGTAGAGACGCAGTATTTT.

This clone was detected a few times. The CDR3: CASSLRSDYNSPLHF. CDR3 coding DNA: TGTGCCAGCAGTTTACGCAGCGACTATAATTCACCCCTCCACTTT. V is TRBV28 and J is TRBJ1-6; no reliable D call. V was pared by 2 bases and J by 3 bases, with 8 bases between. Per germline, CDR1 MDHEN and CDR2 SYDVKM. The CDR3 sequence is 15 residues long.

This sequence joins TRBV15 and TRBJ2-1; TRBD1 matches at 8 bases. The V and J ends lost 1 base and 5 bases, in that order; junction bases with no gene match: 7. This CDR3 is built from 16 residues. Germline V lookup: CDR1 LNHNV, CDR2 YYDKDF (reference sequence). CDR3 sequence (DNA): TGTGCCACCAGCAGAGGGACAGGGAGAGTCGACAATGAGCAGTTCTTC. Its protein is CATSRGTGRVDNEQFF.

This chain connects TRBV3-1 (or the pseudogene TRBV3-2) to TRBJ1-3; D is perhaps TRBD1 (5 bases). This CDR3 is 11 amino acids long. The germline CDR1 and CDR2 sequences are LGHDT and YNNKEL (reference sequence). V gave up 5 bases and J gave up 10 bases, with 9 bases separating them. The CDR3 DNA is TGTGCCAGCAGCGGGGGGTGGACCATATATTTT. Its protein product is CASSGGWTIYF.

The chain employs TRBV7-6 and TRBJ2-2, with D perhaps TRBD2 (6 bases). The length of the CDR3 is 17 residues. Germline V gene data show CDR1 as SGHVS and CDR2 as FNYEAQ. The germline V and J ends were trimmed by 0 bases and 4 bases, with 15 bases remaining between them. The CDR3 sequence: CASSLARRAGLTGELFF. As DNA, the CDR3 is TGTGCCAGCAGCTTAGCTCGGAGGGCAGGGCTCACCGGGGAGCTGTTTTTT.

The chain is built from TRBV7-9 and TRBJ2-7, with TRBD1 identical over 10 bases. Germline V CDR1 and CDR2: SEHNR, FQNEAQ (reference sequence). J gave up 3 bases and V 4 bases, and 6 bases lay outside the gene matches. The CDR3 extends over 15 amino acids. The CDR3 DNA reads as TGTGCCAGCAGCTCGGTGACAGGGGGCTACTACGAGCAGTACTTC. Protein product: CASSSVTGGYYEQYF.

The rearrangement joins TRBV2 to TRBJ2-1, with D perhaps matching TRBD1 (5 bases). Germline lookup yields CDR1 SNHLY and CDR2 FYNNEI. V lost 1 base and J 4 bases, leaving 11 bases between the germline ends. The CDR3 spans 15 residues. The CDR3 coding sequence is TGTGCCAGCAGTGAAGACAGGATTCCATACAATGAGCAGTTCTTC. This encodes CASSEDRIPYNEQFF.